Shown below are 10 T cell receptor beta chains from a single sample sequenced in a study of blood T cells in healthy people across ages. The second PCR ran roughly 6 to 11 cycles with a sample-barcoded 5' primer and J-beta primers. TCRdb re-called the 5' RACE reads through MiXCR, storing one row per CDR3 protein. The data show 1,500,000 or so distinct CDR3 sequences, roughly 64% seen once. Sequences were obtained from blood. The receptors come from a man in his late teens or twenties in good health.

J is TRBJ2-1 and V is TRBV10-2; D uncertain. The V end lost 6 bases, the J end lost 5 bases, and 5 bases lay between the germline ends. The germline V gene has CDR1 WSHSY and CDR2 SAAADI. The CDR3 extends over 11 amino acids. CDR3 in DNA: TGCGCCAGCAGATATAACAATGAGCAGTTCTTC. This sequence encodes CASRYNNEQFF.

The chain employs TRBV21-1 and TRBJ1-1; TRBD1, the D gene given by the table, was not confirmed from the DNA. TRBV21-1 is listed as a pseudogene. This CDR3 is built from 19 residues. The CDR3 loop reads CASSKGQETGGERSTEAFF. DNA for the CDR3: TGTGCCAGCAGCAAGGGGCAGGAGACAGGGGGCGAGAGGAGTACTGAAGCTTTCTTT.

This clonotype was counted a few times. The chain is built from TRBV4-1 and TRBJ2-1; D gene unclear. Germline CDR1 and CDR2: MGHRA and YSYEKL. The CDR3 loop spans 13 amino acids. Trimming shortened V by 2 bases and J by 3 bases, and 5 bases separated the two germline ends. CDR3 coding DNA: TGCGCCAGCAGCCAAACCGACTACAATGAGCAGTTCTTC. Its translation: CASSQTDYNEQFF.

V is TRBV20-1 and J is TRBJ2-3; TRBD2 might be the D (6 bases). The CDR3 has 12 residues. Trimming took off 5 bases at V and 4 bases at J, with 10 bases between the two ends. CDR1 DFQATT and CDR2 SNEGSKA come from the germline V gene (reference sequence). The CDR3 bases are TGCAGTGCTGGACGGAGGGCAGATACGCAGTATTTT. It is translated as CSAGRRADTQYF.

This sequence joins TRBV5-1 and TRBJ1-4; D gene ambiguous. This CDR3 spans 14 amino acids. The germline V gene encodes CDR1 SGHRS and CDR2 YFSETQ. V dropped 0 bases and J dropped 14 bases, with 17 bases sitting between them. CDR3 amino acids: CASSLVGSSEALFF. CDR3 nucleotides: TGCGCCAGCAGCTTGGTAGGGTCCTCCGAGGCCCTGTTTTTT.

Concerning this clonotype itself: Just one base apart from a much larger clone, this may be a read error. The rearrangement links TRBV24-1 to TRBJ2-3; maybe TRBD1 (5 bases). The germline gives CDR1 KGHDR, CDR2 SFDVKD. CDR3 length equals 15 residues. The germline V and J ends were trimmed by 6 bases and 5 bases, with 17 bases remaining between them. This CDR3 reads CATSPGKGDVDTQYF. For the CDR3, the DNA is TGTGCCACCAGTCCAGGGAAAGGGGATGTAGATACGCAGTATTTT.

This chain uses TRBV9 with TRBJ1-2; no clear D gene. The V and J ends lost 3 bases and 3 bases respectively, with 18 bases between them. There are 16 residues in the CDR3. Germline V lookup: CDR1 SGDLS, CDR2 YYNGEE. CDR3 nucleotides: TGTGCCAGCAGCGGAAACCCCTCTAGGACGGACTATGGCTACACCTTC. This codes for CASSGNPSRTDYGYTF.

The J gene is TRBJ2-7, the V gene TRBV6-5, with a tentative D call TRBD1 (6 bases). V was pared by 2 bases and J by 2 bases, with 16 bases between. This CDR3 has 16 residues. From germline, CDR1 is MNHEY and CDR2 SVGAGI. The DNA for the CDR3 is TGTGCCAGCAGTTACGGGGTTGGGGGCAACACCTACGAGCAGTACTTC. Its protein is CASSYGVGGNTYEQYF.

The chain carries TRBV7-2 and TRBJ1-5; no reliable D call. CDR3 length: 16 amino acids. The germline V and J ends were trimmed by 1 base and 4 bases, with 14 bases remaining between them. CDR1 and CDR2 from the germline V gene are SGHTA and FQGNSA. CDR3 loop: CASSLGIQRPNQPQHF. CDR3 in DNA: TGTGCCAGCAGCTTAGGTATACAGCGACCTAATCAGCCCCAGCATTTT.

The rearrangement links TRBV27 to TRBJ1-6, with D unresolved. This CDR3 comprises 14 residues. Germline assignment: CDR1 MNHEY and CDR2 SMNVEV (reference sequence). V lost 7 bases and J 4 bases, leaving 11 bases between the germline ends. This CDR3 is CASTAQEYNSPLHF. CDR3 in DNA: TGTGCCAGCACCGCCCAGGAATATAATTCACCCCTCCACTTT.